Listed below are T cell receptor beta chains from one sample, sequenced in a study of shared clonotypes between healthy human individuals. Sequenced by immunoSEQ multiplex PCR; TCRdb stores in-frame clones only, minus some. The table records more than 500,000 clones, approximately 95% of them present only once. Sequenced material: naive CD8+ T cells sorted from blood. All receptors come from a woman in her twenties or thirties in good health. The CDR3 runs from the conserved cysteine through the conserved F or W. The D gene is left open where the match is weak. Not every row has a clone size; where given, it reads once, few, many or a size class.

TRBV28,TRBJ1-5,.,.,CASTFLILGDQPQHF,TGTGCCAGCACCTTTTTAATCCTCGGCGATCAGCCCCAGCATTTT
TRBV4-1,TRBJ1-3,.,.,CASSLNSRNTIYF,TGCGCCAGCAGCCTGAACTCACGAAACACCATATATTTT
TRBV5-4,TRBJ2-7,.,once,CASSPGIGGPTYEQYF,TGTGCCAGCAGCCCCGGTATAGGAGGACCTACCTACGAGCAGTACTTC
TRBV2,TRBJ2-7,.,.,CASSETSIPTPYEQYF,TGTGCCAGCAGTGAAACTAGCATCCCTACCCCCTACGAGCAGTACTTC
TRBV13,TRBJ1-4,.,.,CASSTRLGRSSNEKLFF,TGTGCCAGCTCCACCCGACTTGGGAGATCCTCGAATGAAAAACTGTTTTTT
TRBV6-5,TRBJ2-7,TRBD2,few,CASTSGIHEQYF,TGTGCCAGCACTAGCGGGATTCACGAGCAGTACTTC
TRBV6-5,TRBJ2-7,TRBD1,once,CASSYTQGSYEQYF,TGTGCCAGCAGTTACACACAGGGGTCCTACGAGCAGTACTTC
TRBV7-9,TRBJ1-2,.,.,CASRIAEANYGYTF,TGTGCCAGCAGGATAGCAGAAGCTAACTATGGCTACACCTTC
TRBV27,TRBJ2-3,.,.,CASSFIGAITDTQYF,TGTGCCAGCAGTTTCATCGGGGCAATCACAGATACGCAGTATTTT
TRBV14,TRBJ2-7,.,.,CASSQGTNRGRAGEQYF,TGTGCCAGCAGCCAGGGGACTAATAGGGGGAGGGCCGGCGAGCAGTACTTC
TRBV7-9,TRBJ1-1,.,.,CASSLVLTELNTEAFF,TGTGCCAGCAGCTTAGTTTTGACAGAGCTGAACACTGAAGCTTTCTTT
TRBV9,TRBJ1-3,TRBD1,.,CASSGRGTGISSGNTIYF,TGTGCCAGCAGCGGACGAGGGACAGGAATAAGCTCTGGAAACACCATATATTTT
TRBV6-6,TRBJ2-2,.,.,CASSPTGELFF,TGTGCCAGCAGTCCTACCGGGGAGCTGTTTTTT
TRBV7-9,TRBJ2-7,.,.,CASSRSGASYEQYF,TGTGCCAGCAGCCGATCAGGAGCCTCCTACGAGCAGTACTTC
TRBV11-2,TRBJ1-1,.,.,CASSLVLPGQAFF,TGTGCCAGCAGCTTAGTCCTCCCAGGGCAAGCTTTCTTT
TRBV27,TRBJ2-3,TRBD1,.,CASRQGEDTQYF,TGTGCCAGCAGGCAGGGGGAAGATACGCAGTATTTT
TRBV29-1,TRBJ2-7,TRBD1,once,CSAWTGDTYEQYF,TGCAGCGCCTGGACAGGGGACACCTACGAGCAGTACTTC
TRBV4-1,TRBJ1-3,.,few,CASSPELGSGNTIYF,TGCGCCAGCAGCCCTGAACTCGGCTCTGGAAACACCATATATTTT
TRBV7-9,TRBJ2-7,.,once,CASSYTGAPYEQYF,TGTGCCAGCAGCTACACGGGGGCCCCCTACGAGCAGTACTTC
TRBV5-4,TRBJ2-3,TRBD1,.,CASRDRGTTDTQYF,TGTGCCAGCAGGGACAGGGGGACCACAGATACGCAGTATTTT
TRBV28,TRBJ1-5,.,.,CASRLARGAFGQPQHF,TGTGCCAGCAGGTTGGCCCGGGGGGCGTTTGGACAGCCCCAGCATTTT
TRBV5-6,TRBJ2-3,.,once,CASSLGPGITDTQYF,TGTGCCAGCAGCTTGGGGCCGGGGATCACAGATACGCAGTATTTT
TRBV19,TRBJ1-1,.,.,CASSPGREAFLNTEAFF,TGTGCCAGTAGTCCCGGGAGAGAGGCCTTTTTAAACACTGAAGCTTTCTTT